This T cell receptor (beta chain) was documented in a study of cytomegalovirus exposure and HLA in healthy donors. The assay was immunoSEQ multiplex PCR, and TCRdb's table has in-frame clones only and misses some. The sample lists 150,000 to 200,000 clones; more than 80% were seen once. Study-level findings and limits: 164 TCR beta chains were listed as cytomegalovirus-associated. Confirmation was obtained in vitro that a few CMV-associated chains are specific for CMV antigens.

There are 14 residues in the CDR3. CDR1 is MNHEY, CDR2 SMNVEV, per germline (reference sequence). Unmatched junction bases numbered 10, after V lost 6 bases and J lost 10 bases. On this clone: No antigen is known for it.

Sequenced material: PBMCs. This chain uses TRBV27 with TRBJ1-4, with 8 nucleotides matching TRBD1. The clonotype was recovered from a young man in good health and CMV-seropositive. CDR3 amino acids: CASSRGLAEAKLFF. The CDR3 coding sequence is TGTGCCAGCAGCAGGGGGCTCGCAGAAGCAAAACTGTTTTTT.